A selection of T cell receptor beta chains follows, all from one sample in a study of cytomegalovirus exposure and HLA in healthy donors. Clones were read by immunoSEQ multiplex PCR, and TCRdb kept only the in-frame ones, dropping some. The sample lists approximately 200,000 clones; approximately 82% were seen once. The sequencing sample was made of PBMCs. Receptor source: a woman in her late teens or twenties in good health and CMV-seropositive. Each CDR3 is given without its conserved first and last residue. Clone size is stated in some rows and not others, as once, few, many or a class when expanded.

-	13	TRBV21-1	TRBJ2-1	ASSKSGTGGREQF
-	15	TRBV19	TRBJ1-2	ASSGGTNLPPNYGYT
-	12	TRBV4-1	TRBJ1-5	ASSQYTGNQPQH
-	17	TRBV19	TRBJ1-5	ASSKLAIKGVYSNQPQH
once	13	TRBV11-1	TRBJ2-2	ASSATDRGKLELF
-	13	TRBV6-5	TRBJ1-6	ASSARQGEDSPLH
-	11	TRBV30	TRBJ2-2	AWRQGNTGELF
few	12	TRBV11-2	TRBJ2-1	ASSLTGVVNEQF
few	15	TRBV7-9	TRBJ2-3	ASSPSLWRTGTDTQY
-	8	TRBV30	TRBJ1-2	AQVNYGYT
-	12	TRBV11-2	TRBJ1-5	ASPPGYSNQPQH
once	13	TRBV11-3	TRBJ2-1	ASSYLAGGLDEQF
-	15	TRBV4-2	TRBJ1-6	ASSQDRRISYNSPLH
-	12	TRBV9	TRBJ1-2	ASSVGTGGEGYT
-	8	TRBV29-1	TRBJ2-2	SVGQGKVF
-	12	TRBV5-1	TRBJ1-2	ASSLQVAGSGYT
once	13	TRBV29-1	TRBJ1-1	SVGVIFGVEAEAF
-	15	TRBV15	TRBJ2-1	ATSRALGQGNSNEQF
once	13	TRBV5-1	TRBJ1-2	ASSLGTDDHYGYT
few	13	TRBV7-7	TRBJ2-2	ASSLVVGSTGELF
-	16	TRBV7-9	TRBJ1-6	ASSLAAAVSGSDSPLH
-	14	TRBV30	TRBJ2-5	AWRLAGGPPQETQY
-	12	TRBV9	TRBJ1-1	ASSVAGGDTEAF
-	16	TRBV4-2	TRBJ2-7	ASSQDWNSGGLTYEQY
-	13	TRBV2	TRBJ2-7	ASSEFPTDSYEQY
-	14	TRBV27	TRBJ2-7	ASSLSTPTGPYEQY
-	14	TRBV5-6	TRBJ1-4	ASSPDRGRPNEKLF